Included here is one T cell receptor (beta chain) sequence, with context. This clonotype has at least ten counts. The clone's antigen remains unknown. Base quality data are lacking; no much larger clone is found one base away. This sample was included in a study of human T cells and chemical hapten exposure (dated by TCRdb to the early 2020s). For context, the study as a whole: For sensitization, 2% DPC in acetone was applied to an approximately 2 cm by approximately 2 cm area of upper inner arm skin. Throughout the roughly 23-week study period, patients were also given weekly therapeutic DPC doses on the scalp. Patch testing on the upper back used Finn chambers containing 0.01% DPC, with scoring done after 6 days according to International Contact Dermatitis Research Group standards. Alopecia areata with under or over 50% scalp involvement, alopecia totalis and alopecia universalis were represented in the patient cohort, which was mostly female. Libraries were combined into a pool for sequencing, and differences in TCR yield between samples came mainly from small differences in library volumes within the pool. This study followed changes in the peripheral blood TCR repertoire in vivo during primary and secondary sensitization of alopecia patients to the hapten diphenylcyclopropenone (DPC). Blood samples were taken from patients before sensitization (week 0) and at 2, 6 and about 24 weeks after DPC sensitization. For TCR sequencing, blood came from about 29 alopecia patients at anywhere from one to four time points (pre-sensitization, 2, 6 and 24 weeks).

V is clipped by 0 bases and J by 11 bases, and the sequence between their germline boundaries is 8 bases long. From cysteine to phenylalanine, the CDR3 is 11 amino acids long. CDR3 DNA is the only sequence kept; it has 33 bases, read in frame from the first base. CDR1 and CDR2 are read off the germline V gene as SGHDT and YYEEEE. This specimen's time point label, per the study, means: pre-sensitization, week 0. The sample's treatment or condition label is to be understood as: therapeutic diphenylcyclopropenone sensitization with weekly scalp DPC. At every patch-test visit, the blood draw took place before the patch test was put on. Patients were eligible if aged 18 to 70, diagnosed with alopecia and judged suitable for DPC therapy, and pregnant patients were excluded. Total RNA was extracted from unfractionated whole blood that had been collected in Tempus Blood RNA tubes. The library was generated by RACE. Sequenced using a NextSeq 500. During library preparation, unique molecular identifiers were attached to individual cDNA molecules so that TCRs could be counted in a quantitative, reproducible way. Each blood RNA sample was used to sequence both TCR alpha and TCR beta chains. Per the original workflow: Samples had a median of about 90,000 TCRs, with a range from about 23,224 to 750,000. V, J and CDR3 annotation of the TCR reads was performed with the Decombinator software suite. For the PS versus PT1 abundance plots, all samples were subsampled to the same number of TCRs (28,000). TCRs were defined as expanded if absent before sensitization and observed at least eight times at the 2-week time point. TCRdb itself trimmed the public reads at Q25 with fastp, ran MiXCR and retained productive beta chains. CDR3 protein duplicates are merged, each entry listing the most common genes and DNA. The V and J calls were not made by the authors but by TCRdb's processing. Within this sample are fewer than 350,000 distinct CDR3 sequences, with approximately 8% of them counted one time only. 1.2% of the sample comes from the top ten.

Study-level results and caveats: After repeated subsampling, the strength of the expansion versus patch-test correlation and the threshold at which it became significant changed. Significantly more large CDR3 similarity clusters were formed by expanded TCRs than by pre-sensitization or healthy control sets, consistent with antigen-driven responses. Because all patients had alopecia, a presumed autoimmune disease, the immune response of the patients might differ from that of healthy individuals. Patch test score correlated positively with the number of PT1 expanded TCRs, reaching significance at thresholds 8, 16 and 32 but not at 4. No change with DPC sensitization was found in the number of TCRs above 1 in 1000 frequency, and no evidence of global repertoire structure alterations was found.

The sequencing used whole blood, collected in connection with sensitization to the hapten diphenylcyclopropenone (DPC). The TCR originated in a man aged 18 to 35 with alopecia areata. Some clones in this sample may be carry-over from other donors' samples. The sequence is built from TRBV5-6 and TRBJ1-1; there is no confident call for the D gene. The nucleotide sequence is given as TGTGCCAGCAGCTTGGGGGGATCGGCTTTCTTT. Translated, it gives CASSLGGSAFF. With all but the CDR3 taken from the reference TRBV5-6 and TRBJ1-1 genes, the full variable domain is: DAGVTQSPTHLIKTRGQQVTLRCSPKSGHDTVSWYQQALGQGPQFIFQYYEEEERQRGNFPDRFSGHQFPNYSSELNVNALLLGDSALYLCASSLGGSAFFGQGTRLTVV.